The 5 T cell receptor beta chains below come from one sample, sequenced in a study of T cells in Graves' hyperthyroidism and ophthalmopathy. Amplification of TCR beta CDR3 regions used RNA as the template. TCR CDR3 underwent first-round RT-PCR with the HTBI primer set. TCRdb called the multiplex PCR reads again in MiXCR, with one record for every CDR3 protein. The sample has a few hundred thousand distinct CDR3 sequences; roughly 50% are singletons. Sequenced input: peripheral blood or thyroid tissue (not recorded which). The origin of the receptors is a young woman with Graves' hyperthyroidism.

This clonotype was detected many times. The chain is built from TRBV5-1 and TRBJ2-2, with D possibly matching TRBD1 (6 bases). The CDR3 is made up of 16 amino acids. The V gene's germline CDR1 is SGHRS and CDR2 YFSETQ. With 0 bases removed from V and 4 bases from J, the gap between germline ends came to 13 bases. The CDR3 DNA sequence: TGCGCCAGCAGCTTGGTCCGACAGGATATCACCGGGGAGCTGTTTTTT. Translated: CASSLVRQDITGELFF.

This clonotype was seen repeatedly, ten times or more. The genes are TRBV7-3 and TRBJ1-1; maybe TRBD1 (6 bases). Germline V gene data show CDR1 as SGHTA and CDR2 as FQGTGA. Trimming removed 4 bases at V and 6 bases at J, with 12 bases between. This CDR3 is 13 amino acids long. CDR3 coding DNA: TGTGCCAGCAGCTCCGACAGGCGATCTGAAGCTTTCTTT. Translated: CASSSDRRSEAFF.

This clonotype has at least ten counts. The chain uses TRBV18 and TRBJ2-7, with 8 nucleotides matching TRBD1. This CDR3 is 14 amino acids long. Germline V gives CDR1 KGHSH, CDR2 LQKENI. V lost 8 bases and J lost 4; bases outside the gene matches: 10. Written as DNA, the CDR3 is TGTGCCAGCAGTCCGCGGCAGGGGGCGTACGAGCAGTACTTC. This codes for CASSPRQGAYEQYF.

The chain carries TRBV5-1 and TRBJ2-2; 9 bases align to TRBD1. CDR1 and CDR2 from the germline V gene are SGHRS and YFSETQ. The CDR3 covers 20 residues. The junction had 16 bases not matched to a gene; V was cut back by 0 bases and J by 4 bases. CDR3 in amino acids: CASSLADIGTGLWGTGELFF. The CDR3 region has the DNA TGCGCCAGCAGCTTGGCCGATATCGGGACAGGGCTTTGGGGCACCGGGGAGCTGTTTTTT.

Written as DNA, the CDR3 is TGTGCCAGCTTGGGAGTCGGGGAGCGGGAGGTCGCTACCGGGGAGCTGTTTTTT. Translating it yields CASLGVGEREVATGELFF. V gene TRBV6-1 combines with J gene TRBJ2-2; 9 bases are shared with TRBD2. The germline CDR1 and CDR2 sequences are MNHNS and SASEGT. The CDR3 is 18 amino acids. V lost 8 bases, J lost 5 bases, and 18 bases stayed unmatched.